This T cell receptor (beta chain) originates from a study of T cells in Graves' hyperthyroidism and ophthalmopathy. Researchers amplified the TCR beta CDR3 regions from RNA transcripts. An initial round of RT-PCR targeting the TCR CDR3 relied on the HTBI primer set. Each CDR3 protein is one row after TCRdb ran MiXCR on the multiplex PCR reads. The sample lists a few hundred thousand distinct CDR3 sequences, around 45% occurring once. This CDR3 has 17 residues. V lost 3 bases, J lost 7 bases, and 19 bases lay in between. The V gene's germline CDR1 is LNHDA and CDR2 SQIVND (reference sequence). The chain employs TRBV19 and TRBJ1-6; no clear D. The sample taken for sequencing was peripheral blood or thyroid tissue (not recorded which). The TCR comes from a woman aged 18 to 35 with Graves' hyperthyroidism. CDR3 nucleotide sequence: TGTGCCAGTAGTATCCGTGTCGGCAGCTCCATGAATTCACCCCTCCACTTT. Translating it yields CASSIRVGSSMNSPLHF.